This TCR beta chain was recovered during a study of T cell responses to AZD1222 COVID-19 vaccine. General study findings and limits: Two AZD1222 doses significantly raised spike-specific TCR breadth and depth over controls. Clonal diversity may have been underestimated in mostly white British donors. The study reported that nearly half of spike-specific TCRs target unmutated variant regions. Dominant at 160-218 and 743-854, vaccine-associated CD4 TCRs also spanned spike.

Profiled with immunoSEQ multiplex PCR; TCRdb holds only in-frame clones, not every one. The sample yields about 130,000 clones, approximately 90% seen once. Trimming removed 4 bases at V and 9 bases at J, with 23 bases between. The germline V gene has CDR1 SGHVS and CDR2 FNYEAQ. The CDR3 is 16 residues long. As for this clone: Its antigen is as yet unknown.

The V call is TRBV7-6, the J call TRBJ2-3; weak D call: TRBD2 (6 bases). This material consisted of peripheral blood, taken on day 0 of AZD1222 vaccination. The receptor was derived from an adult in good health. This CDR3 is CASSSRAIGGIRTQYF. The CDR3 nucleotides are TGTGCCAGCAGCTCCCGGGCTATAGGCGGGATTAGAACGCAGTATTTT.